A selection of T cell receptor beta chains follows, all from one sample in a study of molecular identifiers for immune sequencing clone quantification. TCRdb fed the PCR reads into MiXCR, producing one record per CDR3 protein. The table includes about half a million distinct CDR3 sequences, 20% to 25% detected once. Sequenced: naive CD8+ T cells from blood, with Jurkat cell RNA spiked in. The source is a human donor in good health. Some libraries in this study had Jurkat cell RNA spiked in. CDR3s include the opening cysteine and the closing phenylalanine or tryptophan. The D gene is left open where the match is weak. Clone size is not always given. Where it is, it says once, few, many or a class for expanded clones.

>.|TRBV5-6|TRBJ1-5|.
TGTGCCAGCAGCTTGCGGCCTGGGAACAATCAGCCCCAGCATTTT
CASSLRPGNNQPQHF
>few|TRBV6-2/TRBV6-3|TRBJ1-2|.
TGTGCCAGCAGTTATGCCGGCTATGGCTACACCTTC
CASSYAGYGYTF
>.|TRBV7-2|TRBJ1-2|.
TGTGCCAGCAGCTTAGATTGGTCAGCCTCTGATGGCTACACCTTC
CASSLDWSASDGYTF
>many|TRBV5-1|TRBJ1-1|.
TGCGCCAGCAGCTTGGTTGGGGCGGACACTGAAGCTTTCTTT
CASSLVGADTEAFF
>.|TRBV7-9|TRBJ1-3|.
TGTGCCAGCAGCGACACCAGCTGGGGGGGCACCATATATTTT
CASSDTSWGGTIYF
>many|TRBV4-2|TRBJ2-5|.
TGTGCCAGCAGCCAAGATCGGAGTCTCCAAGAGACCCAGTACTTC
CASSQDRSLQETQYF
>many|TRBV7-3|TRBJ2-3|.
TGTGCCAGCAGAATAGCCCAGGGTTCAGATACGCAGTATTTT
CASRIAQGSDTQYF
>.|TRBV27|TRBJ2-7|.
TGTGCCAGCAGTTTATTGGGCCCAACCTCCTACGAGCAGTACTTC
CASSLLGPTSYEQYF
>many|TRBV14|TRBJ2-5|.
TGTGCCAGCAGCCCTCCAGCAGAAGAGACCCAGTACTTC
CASSPPAEETQYF
>few|TRBV28|TRBJ1-1|.
TGTGCCAGCAGTTGGCGCGGGGGGCGAACTGAAGCTTTCTTT
CASSWRGGRTEAFF
>few|TRBV27|TRBJ2-7|.
TGTGCCAGCACTACCTCGATTGGGACCTACGAGCAGTACTTC
CASTTSIGTYEQYF
>few|TRBV27|TRBJ2-3|.
TGTGCCAGCAGTTTATTGGGGGCGGTAGGCACAGATACGCAGTATTTT
CASSLLGAVGTDTQYF
>.|TRBV5-6|TRBJ2-4|.
TGTGCCAGCAGCTTGGCAGACTTAGGGGCCAAAAACATTCAGTACTTC
CASSLADLGAKNIQYF
>many|TRBV24-1|TRBJ2-1|.
TGTGCCACCAGTGATTTGCGGACAGCGAACAATGAGCAGTTCTTC
CATSDLRTANNEQFF
>many|TRBV4-2|TRBJ1-1|.
TGTGCCAGCAGCCCCTACATCAACACTGAAGCTTTCTTT
CASSPYINTEAFF
>.|TRBV3-1|TRBJ1-3|.
TGTGCCAGCAGCCAAGAAAAGGCCTCTGGAAACACCATATATTTT
CASSQEKASGNTIYF
>many|TRBV27|TRBJ2-7|.
TGTGCCAGCAGCCTTGGGGGACTCCGCTCCTACGAGCAGTACTTC
CASSLGGLRSYEQYF